Following are 4 T cell receptor beta chains from one sample sequenced in a study of blood T cell repertoires in COVID-19. The protocol was immunoSEQ multiplex PCR, while the TCRdb copy is restricted to in-frame clones and leaves out a portion. The data contain 88,000 or so clones, around nine tenths of them singletons. Sequencing was carried out using PBMCs or T cells enriched from blood (not recorded which). These receptors all stem from a woman in her forties or fifties with acute COVID-19.

The chain joins TRBV6-5 to TRBJ1-1, with TRBD1 identical over 7 bases. CDR1 and CDR2 from the germline V gene are MNHEY and SVGAGI. The CDR3 is 15 residues long. Trimming cost V 4 bases and J 11 bases; bases outside gene matches: 16. CDR3 coding DNA: TGTGCCAGCAGTTTCACACTCGAGGGACAGACAGAGGCTTTCTTT. Translated, it gives CASSFTLEGQTEAFF.

The chain links TRBV12-3 or TRBV12-4 to TRBJ2-2; D uncertain. The CDR3 is made up of 11 amino acids. V lost 6 bases and J 7 bases, leaving 6 bases between the germline ends. The CDR3 is CASSVGGELFF. Here the CDR3 DNA reads TGTGCCAGCAGCGTCGGCGGGGAGCTGTTTTTT.

This chain connects TRBV11-2 to TRBJ1-3; 8 bases are a match to TRBD1. The length of the CDR3 is 17 residues. Trimming took 6 bases from V and 2 from J; bases not matched to a gene: 12. The germline V gene has CDR1 SGHAT and CDR2 FQNNGV. This CDR3 reads CASSQRTGLDPGNTIYF. The CDR3 bases are TGTGCCAGCAGTCAGAGGACAGGGTTAGATCCTGGAAACACCATATATTTT.

This clone turned up a few times. The rearrangement uses TRBV24-1 and TRBJ1-5; 8 bases match TRBD1. V dropped 9 bases and J dropped 4; count of bases not matched to a gene: 16. The CDR3 is made up of 17 amino acids. CDR1 and CDR2 from the germline V gene are KGHDR and SFDVKD. The CDR3 loop is CATRPGQGGFGNQPQHF. For the CDR3, the DNA is TGTGCCACCCGCCCCGGACAGGGTGGATTTGGAAATCAGCCCCAGCATTTT.